This record covers a single TCR beta chain. This cohort consisted of healthy bone marrow donors. Germline assignment: CDR1 SGHRS and CDR2 YFSETQ. The CDR3 runs to 14 residues. With V trimmed by 4 bases and J by 2 bases, 5 bases remained unmatched. This sample was taken from a study of cytomegalovirus exposure and HLA in healthy donors. PCR amplification relied on 60 Vbeta primers (plus 13 Jbeta primers). Clones were read by immunoSEQ multiplex PCR, and TCRdb kept only the in-frame ones, dropping some. This sample has under 200,000 clones, with 70% to 90% found just once. The clonotype comes from a woman between 18 and 29 years old in good health and CMV-seronegative. Material for sequencing was PBMCs. This chain connects TRBV5-1 to TRBJ2-7, with TRBD1 identical over 8 bases. The CDR3 DNA reads as TGCGCCAGCAGCCTGAGACAGGGGACCTACGAGCAGTACTTC. It encodes CASSLRQGTYEQYF.